What follows are 18 T cell receptor beta chains derived from one specimen sequenced in a study of technical replicates of blood from a few donors. The data were produced by immunoSEQ multiplex PCR, yet TCRdb's version contains in-frame clones alone and is incomplete. The repertoire consists of 80,000 to 90,000 clones, with about 95% occurring once and the leading ten covering approximately 0.25%. The sample consisted of T cells isolated from PBMCs. These TCRs come from a human donor in good health.

This clone was found once. The chain has TRBV10-3 and TRBJ1-4; 7 nucleotides agree with TRBD1. With V trimmed by 6 bases and J by 11 bases, 15 bases remained unmatched. The V gene's germline CDR1 is ENHRY and CDR2 SYGVKD. This CDR3 spans 15 amino acids. The DNA for the CDR3 is TGTGCCATCAGCGCAGGGGGGCCGGCCGGTGACAAACTGTTTTTT. Translating it yields CAISAGGPAGDKLFF.

V is TRBV9 and J is TRBJ1-2; 8 nucleotides match TRBD1. Germline V gene lookup returns CDR1 SGDLS and CDR2 YYNGEE. The length of the CDR3 is 15 residues. V lost 3 bases, J lost 5 bases, and 9 bases stayed unmatched. CDR3 DNA sequence: TGTGCCAGCAGCGCACCGACAGGGGACTCATATGGCTACACCTTC. Translation: CASSAPTGDSYGYTF.

The chain is built from TRBV19 and TRBJ2-1; 7 positions agree with TRBD1. The length of the CDR3 is 15 residues. J was trimmed by 7 bases and V by 3 bases; bases with no gene match: 9. Per the germline V gene, CDR1 is LNHDA and CDR2 is SQIVND (reference sequence). Here the CDR3 DNA reads TGTGCCAGTAGTATGACAGGGTTCGAGAGGAATGAGCAGTTCTTC. As protein: CASSMTGFERNEQFF.

This clone was detected only once. The chain is built from TRBV10-2 and TRBJ2-3; no clear D gene. V shed 0 bases and J shed 4 bases, with 5 bases lying between them. Germline V gene data show CDR1 as WSHSY and CDR2 as SAAADI. The CDR3 extends over 13 amino acids. For the CDR3, the DNA is TGCGCCAGCAGTGAGTCCTCTGCAGATACGCAGTATTTT. As protein: CASSESSADTQYF.

The chain couples TRBV2 to TRBJ2-5, with a tentative D call TRBD2 (6 bases). The CDR3 is made up of 13 amino acids. Germline V gives CDR1 SNHLY, CDR2 FYNNEI. Trimming removed 3 bases from V and 4 bases from J, with 9 bases in between. CDR3 DNA sequence: TGTGCCAGCAGTGACTCGGGAGCAGAGACCCAGTACTTC. This gives the protein CASSDSGAETQYF.

The chain carries TRBV19 and TRBJ1-2; TRBD1 matches 8 bases. There are 13 residues in the CDR3. Per germline, CDR1 LNHDA and CDR2 SQIVND (reference sequence). Germline trimming cut 6 bases from V and 6 bases from J; bases unmatched to any gene: 6. The CDR3 sequence is CASRPVTGDGYTF. Here the CDR3 DNA reads TGTGCCAGTAGACCCGTGACAGGGGATGGCTACACCTTC.

V and J are TRBV29-1 and TRBJ1-2, with a weak D call TRBD1 (5 bases). Germline CDR1 SQVTM, CDR2 ANQGSEA. Trimming shortened V by 3 bases and J by 4 bases, and 18 bases separated the two germline ends. The CDR3 consists of 15 residues. The CDR3, as DNA: TGCAGCGTTGACTTTATCAGGGAGGGCATCTATGGCTACACCTTC. This codes for CSVDFIREGIYGYTF.

The chain is built from TRBV7-9 and TRBJ1-2; the match to TRBD1 covers 10 bases. Unmatched junction bases numbered 6, after V lost 1 base and J lost 10 bases. This CDR3 is built from 14 residues. Germline-derived CDR1 and CDR2 are SEHNR and FQNEAQ (reference sequence). Written as DNA, the CDR3 is TGTGCCAGCAGCTTAGATGGGACAGGGGCCTTCTACACCTTC. Amino acid sequence: CASSLDGTGAFYTF.

This sequence joins TRBV28 and TRBJ2-1; the match to TRBD1 covers 9 bases. CDR1 and CDR2 from the germline V gene are MDHEN and SYDVKM. The ends lost 4 bases at V and 8 bases at J; junction bases unmatched: 9. This CDR3 has 15 amino acids. The CDR3 here is CASSSPGQGGYEQFF. The CDR3 DNA follows: TGTGCCAGCAGTTCCCCGGGACAGGGAGGATATGAGCAGTTCTTC.

The V gene is TRBV9, the J gene TRBJ2-6; D may be TRBD1 (6 bases). Trimming left V 6 bases short and J 2 bases short, with 6 bases between. The CDR3 has 13 amino acids. Germline loops: CDR1 SGDLS, CDR2 YYNGEE. CDR3 in amino acids: CASKGAGANVLTF. CDR3 DNA: TGTGCCAGCAAGGGGGCTGGGGCCAACGTCCTGACTTTC.

The V call is TRBV2, the J call TRBJ2-3, with a tentative D call TRBD1 (6 bases). Trimming took 8 bases from V and 3 from J, leaving 30 bases between them. This CDR3 is built from 19 residues. Germline lookup yields CDR1 SNHLY and CDR2 FYNNEI. CDR3 sequence (DNA): TGTGCCAGCGGACAGACGCAGGGTAGCCTACGCTGGGAAACAGATACGCAGTATTTT. Protein sequence: CASGQTQGSLRWETDTQYF. Full variable domain (missing parts from reference TRBV2 and TRBJ2-3): EPEVTQTPSHQVTQMGQEVILRCVPISNHLYFYWYRQILGQKVEFLVSFYNNEISEKSEIFDDQFSVERPDGSNFTLKIRSTKLEDSAMYFCASGQTQGSLRWETDTQYFGPGTRLTVL.

The chain is built from TRBV28 and TRBJ2-1; 7 positions agree with TRBD2. The CDR3 is 14 amino acids. CDR1 is MDHEN and CDR2 is SYDVKM in the germline V gene. Trimming removed 2 bases from V and 8 bases from J; junction bases left unmatched: 6. The chain's CDR3 is CASSLEGGFDEQFF. The CDR3 DNA reads as TGTGCCAGCAGTTTAGAGGGAGGGTTCGATGAGCAGTTCTTC.

This clone was detected once. A read error may account for a junction end that differs from germline. The V call is TRBV7-3, the J call TRBJ1-1; 7 bases line up with TRBD1. The CDR3 consists of 16 residues. Germline lookup yields CDR1 SGHTA and CDR2 FQGTGA. CDR3 nucleotides: TGTGCCAGCAGCGTAACAGGGGTGCTTGGGGGCGGTGAAGCTTTCTTT. Amino acids: CASSVTGVLGGGEAFF.

The genes are TRBV7-3 and TRBJ2-1, with D tentatively TRBD2 (6 bases). CDR3 length: 15 amino acids. V lost 2 bases and J lost 4, with 12 bases in between. The V gene's germline CDR1 is SGHTA and CDR2 FQGTGA. CDR3 in DNA: TGTGCCAGCAGCTTAGGTGGGGGGTCGTACAATGAGCAGTTCTTC. Its protein product is CASSLGGGSYNEQFF.

The chain has TRBV4-1 and TRBJ1-2, with D unclear. V lost 3 bases, J lost 6 bases, and 11 bases lay in between. This CDR3 spans 13 amino acids. Germline-derived CDR1 and CDR2 are MGHRA and YSYEKL. The CDR3 reads CASSQEGLDGYTF. Written as DNA, the CDR3 is TGCGCCAGCAGCCAGGAGGGCTTGGATGGCTACACCTTC.

The chain combines TRBV5-4 with TRBJ2-2, with 7 nucleotides matching TRBD1. V trimming: 4 bases; J trimming: 2 bases; junction bases outside the gene matches: 11. The CDR3 runs to 17 residues. The germline V gene has CDR1 SGHNT and CDR2 YYREEE (reference sequence). The CDR3 DNA follows: TGTGCCAGCAGCACAGGGCCCGGACAGGTTAACACCGGGGAGCTGTTTTTT. This encodes CASSTGPGQVNTGELFF.

This clone was detected once. V and J are TRBV2 and TRBJ2-3; no firm D call. CDR1 SNHLY and CDR2 FYNNEI come from the germline V gene. The CDR3 sequence is 13 residues long. Deletions cut 10 bases from V and 1 base from J, with 12 bases between. The DNA for the CDR3 is TGTGCCATCCTTGCAGGCCGCACAGATACGCAGTATTTT. It yields the protein CAILAGRTDTQYF.

The chain links TRBV18 to TRBJ1-1, with 7 bases that match TRBD1. This CDR3 region has 14 residues. Looked up from germline, CDR1 is KGHSH and CDR2 is LQKENI. The J segment lost 3 bases and the V segment lost 2 bases, leaving 3 bases of the junction unmatched. DNA for the CDR3: TGTGCCAGCTCACCAGAGACAGGGTACACTGAAGCTTTCTTT. Its protein is CASSPETGYTEAFF.